The clone carrying this T cell receptor beta chain was seen a few times. As yet, its antigen is unknown. Expressed TCRB transcripts were sequenced, since all the RNA that had been isolated was reverse transcribed. TCRdb keeps only in-frame clones here, not all; method: immunoSEQ multiplex PCR. This sample has roughly 340,000 clones, with roughly 12% found just once. Germline lookup yields CDR1 SGHNT and CDR2 YENEEA. V lost 3 bases and J lost 5, with 11 bases in between. This CDR3 is 14 amino acids long. These data originate in a study of beta chain features in type 1 diabetes. As for the study in general: Comparable age, gender and cell yields were observed in patients relative to healthy donors. General study points: Possibly, sequencing cDNA over-represented cells that had high TCR expression levels. Significant though moderate, a shortening of TCRB CDR3s appeared in all four CD4+ subsets of Type 1 diabetes patients. A PCR bias possibly favoring shorter templates would apply equally to patients and controls. A greater similarity of naive, central memory and Treg TCRB repertoires was seen among patients than among healthy donors.

The sample was naive CD4+ T cells from blood. The chain has TRBV11-3 and TRBJ2-1, with D perhaps matching TRBD2 (6 bases). The clonotype originates from a woman aged 18-29 years with type 1 diabetes. The CDR3 DNA is TGTGCCAGCAGCTTCCCTAGCGAGAACAATGAGCAGTTCTTC. It encodes CASSFPSENNEQFF.